The 15 T cell receptor beta chains given below trace back to one sample, sequenced in a study of cytomegalovirus exposure and HLA in healthy donors. TCRdb's table, derived via immunoSEQ multiplex PCR, lists solely in-frame clones and lacks some. The sample has more than 95,000 clones, about 83% seen once. Sequenced input: PBMCs. The receptors originated from a man aged 18 to 29 in good health and CMV-seronegative.

The chain employs TRBV7-9 and TRBJ1-2, with D perhaps TRBD1 (5 bases). Between the trimmed V and J ends, which lost 2 bases and 7 bases, there was a span of 17 bases. This CDR3 region has 15 residues. The germline CDR1 and CDR2 sequences are SEHNR and FQNEAQ (reference sequence). The CDR3 region has the DNA TGTGCCAGCAGCTTAAATATTGGGGGGGGAATTGGCTACACCTTC. This codes for CASSLNIGGGIGYTF.

The chain recombines TRBV19 with TRBJ2-7, with 8 bases lining up with TRBD1. V lost 6 bases, J lost 4 bases, and 11 bases stayed unmatched. The CDR3 extends over 15 amino acids. CDR1 and CDR2 (germline): LNHDA, SQIVND (reference sequence). The CDR3 DNA is TGTGCCAGTAGCACCGGACAGGGAAAGTCATACGAGCAGTACTTC. This translates into CASSTGQGKSYEQYF.

This chain joins TRBV4-1 and TRBJ2-2; no reliable D call. V lost 0 bases to trimming and J lost 5 bases, with 13 bases between them. The CDR3 is made up of 16 amino acids. Germline V gives CDR1 MGHRA, CDR2 YSYEKL. The CDR3 coding sequence is TGCGCCAGCAGCCAAGATCCACAAACATTAACCGGGGAGCTGTTTTTT. It is translated as CASSQDPQTLTGELFF.

The chain has TRBV7-2 and TRBJ1-2; 8 bases fit TRBD1. Looked up from germline, CDR1 is SGHTA and CDR2 is FQGNSA. The CDR3 contains 18 residues. V shed 5 bases and J 5 bases; nucleotides not matched to a gene: 19. CDR3 nucleotides: TGTGCCAGCAGCCCCCGAGCCCGTGGACAGGGAGTCAGATATGGCTACACCTTC. Translating gives CASSPRARGQGVRYGYTF.

The CDR3: CSATGDYGYTF. CDR3 bases: TGCAGTGCAACGGGAGACTATGGCTACACCTTC. This chain connects TRBV20-1 to TRBJ1-2, with D uncertain. The length of the CDR3 is 11 residues. V lost 6 bases and J lost 3, with 8 bases in between. Germline CDR1 is DFQATT and CDR2 is SNEGSKA (reference sequence).

The V and J genes are TRBV10-3 and TRBJ2-1; weak D call: TRBD1 (5 bases). Per the germline V gene, CDR1 is ENHRY and CDR2 is SYGVKD. The length of the CDR3 is 18 residues. V was pared by 2 bases and J by 7 bases, with 24 bases between. The CDR3 spells CAISEPHPGRLSENEQFF. CDR3 in DNA: TGTGCCATCAGTGAGCCGCACCCAGGGCGACTTTCGGAGAATGAGCAGTTCTTC.

This CDR3 is CASSDPGQGTWRSNQPQHF. CDR3 in DNA: TGTGCCAGCAGTGATCCGGGACAGGGTACTTGGCGTAGCAATCAGCCCCAGCATTTT. This chain connects TRBV6-1 to TRBJ1-5; 9 bases agree with TRBD1. Per germline, CDR1 MNHNS and CDR2 SASEGT. With V trimmed by 3 bases and J by 0 bases, 12 bases remained unmatched. The CDR3 is made up of 19 amino acids.

This clone was observed a single time. In nucleotides, the CDR3 is TGTGCCAGCAGTTCCCGCGGTGGGGGGGCTCTGGGCGCTTTCTTT. Translated, it gives CASSSRGGGALGAFF. The chain carries TRBV7-2 and TRBJ1-1, with D tentatively TRBD1 (6 bases). This CDR3 has 15 amino acids. Trimming cost V 6 bases and J 11 bases, with 25 bases left between them. The germline V gene encodes CDR1 SGHTA and CDR2 FQGNSA.

V gene TRBV5-1 combines with J gene TRBJ1-1; D uncertain. CDR1 and CDR2 (germline): SGHRS, YFSETQ. V lost 0 bases to trimming and J lost 2 bases, with 8 bases between them. There are 14 residues in the CDR3. The CDR3 region is CASSLGGTNTEAFF. CDR3 nucleotide sequence: TGCGCCAGCAGCTTGGGAGGCACTAACACTGAAGCTTTCTTT.

The rearrangement uses TRBV6-5 and TRBJ2-7; D call uncertain. Germline V CDR1 and CDR2: MNHEY, SVGAGI. This CDR3 spans 11 amino acids. Trimming pared 5 bases from V and 6 bases from J, leaving 8 bases between. The CDR3 DNA is TGTGCCAGCAGTCACGGTAGCGAGCAGTACTTC. Translating it yields CASSHGSEQYF.

The rearrangement joins TRBV19 to TRBJ1-4; 7 positions match TRBD1. The germline gives CDR1 LNHDA, CDR2 SQIVND (reference sequence). This CDR3 region has 16 residues. V shed 3 bases and J 0 bases; nucleotides not matched to a gene: 4. The CDR3 nucleotides read TGTGCCAGTAGTATCGAGGGGGCATCAACTAATGAAAAACTGTTTTTT. It is translated as CASSIEGASTNEKLFF.

This clone appeared once. The chain is built from TRBV9 and TRBJ1-4; D not resolved. Trimming pared 3 bases from V and 5 bases from J, leaving 5 bases between. Germline values: CDR1 SGDLS, CDR2 YYNGEE. The CDR3 length is 12 residues. This CDR3 is CASSDINEKLFF. The CDR3 DNA follows: TGTGCCAGCAGCGATATAAATGAAAAACTGTTTTTT.

The rearrangement joins TRBV29-1 to TRBJ2-7, with a weak D call TRBD1 (6 bases). The CDR3 is made up of 12 amino acids. V lost 4 bases and J 1 base, leaving 8 bases between the germline ends. Germline CDR1 SQVTM, CDR2 ANQGSEA. The CDR3 nucleotides read TGCAGCGTTGGGGACAATTCCTACGAGCAGTACTTC. Amino acids: CSVGDNSYEQYF.

This clone was counted a single time. The chain joins TRBV30 to TRBJ1-4; D is unclear. Trimming stripped 1 base from V and 13 bases from J, with 13 bases between. CDR3 length: 12 amino acids. CDR1 is GTSNPN and CDR2 is SVGIG in the germline V gene (reference sequence). In DNA, the CDR3 is TGTGCCTGGAGTGAAGAGTTAAGAGGACTGTTTTTT. It translates to CAWSEELRGLFF.

This sequence joins TRBV30 and TRBJ1-1; D gene unclear. Trimming removed 0 bases from V and 4 bases from J, with 12 bases in between. The CDR3 sequence is 14 residues long. Looked up from germline, CDR1 is GTSNPN and CDR2 is SVGIG (reference sequence). The CDR3 DNA is TGTGCCTGGAGTGTAGGGATCGAGGGCACTGAAGCTTTCTTT. It translates to CAWSVGIEGTEAFF.